The sequence of this TCR beta chain was determined in a study of blood T cell repertoires in COVID-19. This CDR3 region has 15 residues. Germline values: CDR1 ENHRY, CDR2 SYGVKD. Trimming cost V 3 bases and J 3 bases, with 12 bases left between them. Participant age was roughly 18 to 89 years, and participants resided in fewer than 30 US areas. Membership in each cohort depended on participant-reported clinical history. The table came from immunoSEQ multiplex PCR; TCRdb's copy has only in-frame clones and leaves some out. The sample lists a few hundred thousand clones, less than 90% occurring once. Sequenced sample: PBMCs or T cells enriched from blood (not recorded which). The source of this sequence is a woman in her twenties or thirties who had recovered from COVID-19. The gene calls are TRBV10-3 and TRBJ1-3; possibly TRBD1 for D (5 bases). CDR3 residues: CAISDDGRGGNTIYF. CDR3 nucleotides: TGTGCCATCAGTGATGACGGAAGGGGTGGAAACACCATATATTTT.